The 15 T cell receptor beta chains in this list originate from one sample, sequenced in a study of shared clonotypes between healthy human individuals. Using immunoSEQ multiplex PCR, the repertoire was profiled, and TCRdb retains in-frame clones only, with some absent. The sample includes about 1.1 million clones, 60% to 85% seen only once; the top ten take over 0.8%. Sequencing was done on a sample of memory CD4+ T cells from PBMCs. Subset of the sample: CD45RA-negative fraction. The receptors were sampled from a man aged 18 to 30 in good health. Some clones in this sample may be carry-over from other donors' samples.

The V gene is TRBV28, the J gene TRBJ1-3; 8 nucleotides line up with TRBD1. The CDR3 contains 18 residues. Trimming at V came to 5 bases and at J to 0 bases, leaving 12 bases not matched to a gene. Germline V CDR1 and CDR2: MDHEN, SYDVKM. The CDR3 region has the DNA TGTGCCAGCAGTCGACATCACCGACAGGGGTCCTCTGGAAACACCATATATTTT. Its translation is CASSRHHRQGSSGNTIYF.

The DNA for the CDR3 is TGTGCCAGCAGTTACGAGGGGACGGGTGAAAAACTGTTTTTT. Its translation: CASSYEGTGEKLFF. The V and J genes are TRBV6-6 and TRBJ1-4, with D possibly matching TRBD1 (5 bases). Per the germline V gene, CDR1 is MNHNY and CDR2 is SVGAGI (reference sequence). The V and J ends lost 2 bases and 7 bases respectively, with 11 bases between them. The CDR3 is made up of 14 amino acids.

The V call is TRBV11-2, the J call TRBJ2-7, with D tentatively TRBD2 (5 bases). CDR1 and CDR2 (germline): SGHAT, FQNNGV. V was cut by 5 bases and J by 2 bases, with 10 bases left in between. This CDR3 contains 13 residues. The CDR3 loop is CASSPQLAYEQYF. In DNA, the CDR3 is TGTGCCAGCAGCCCCCAACTAGCCTACGAGCAGTACTTC.

The gene calls are TRBV28 and TRBJ1-3, with D hard to call. The CDR3 covers 15 residues. V dropped 6 bases and J dropped 0 bases, with 12 bases sitting between them. CDR1 MDHEN and CDR2 SYDVKM come from the germline V gene. For the CDR3, the DNA is TGTGCCAGCAGAAGACGGCGATTCTCTGGAAACACCATATATTTT. This translates into CASRRRRFSGNTIYF.

There are a few counts of this clone. This chain connects TRBV5-1 to TRBJ1-5; D is unresolved. This CDR3 spans 14 amino acids. Germline lookup yields CDR1 SGHRS and CDR2 YFSETQ. Trimming left V 0 bases short and J 5 bases short, with 9 bases between. In nucleotides, the CDR3 is TGCGCCAGCAGCTTGGAGTTCGGGGATCAGCCCCAGCATTTT. As protein: CASSLEFGDQPQHF.

The V call is TRBV7-3, the J call TRBJ1-2, with D tentatively TRBD1 (6 bases). The CDR3 covers 16 residues. The germline gives CDR1 SGHTA, CDR2 FQGTGA. Trimming took 2 bases from V and 0 from J, leaving 13 bases between them. CDR3 sequence reads: CASSLVGAGANYGYTF. The CDR3 region has the DNA TGTGCCAGCAGCTTAGTGGGAGCAGGGGCTAACTATGGCTACACCTTC.

This chain connects TRBV5-4 to TRBJ2-7; D is perhaps TRBD1 (6 bases). The CDR3 consists of 12 residues. The V gene lost 4 bases and the J gene lost 2 bases, with 7 bases spanning the gap. Germline-derived CDR1 and CDR2 are SGHNT and YYREEE (reference sequence). CDR3 sequence reads: CASSGDTYEQYF. DNA for the CDR3: TGTGCCAGCAGCGGGGACACCTACGAGCAGTACTTC.

V is TRBV18 and J is TRBJ1-4; perhaps TRBD1 as D (5 bases). This CDR3 is 15 amino acids long. CDR1 is KGHSH and CDR2 is LQKENI in the germline V gene. Trimming cost V 4 bases and J 3 bases, with 12 bases left between them. The CDR3 nucleotides read TGTGCCAGCTCACTCCTCGGGACTCCTAATGAAAAACTGTTTTTT. It is translated as CASSLLGTPNEKLFF.

Concerning this clone itself: With a much larger clone just one base away, this may be a read error. The V and J genes are TRBV29-1 and TRBJ1-2; D not certain. The CDR3 is 13 residues long. CDR1 is SQVTM and CDR2 is ANQGSEA in the germline V gene. The V and J ends lost 7 bases and 0 bases respectively, with 12 bases between them. CDR3 sequence (DNA): TGCAGCGCATGCAGACAAACTAACTATGGCTACACCTTC. Its protein is CSACRQTNYGYTF. Together with reference TRBV29-1 and TRBJ1-2, the CDR3 gives the full variable domain: SAVISQKPSRDICQRGTSLTIQCQVDSQVTMMFWYRQQPGQSLTLIATANQGSEATYESGFVIDKFPISRPNLTFSTLTVSNMSPEDSSIYLCSACRQTNYGYTFGSGTRLTVV.

The chain employs TRBV29-1 and TRBJ1-3, with TRBD1 matching over 7 bases. The V and J ends lost 7 bases and 7 bases, in that order; junction bases with no gene match: 7. Per the germline V gene, CDR1 is SQVTM and CDR2 is ANQGSEA. CDR3 length: 12 amino acids. For the CDR3, the DNA is TGCAGCGGGGGGACAGCGCCCAACACCATATATTTT. Amino acids: CSGGTAPNTIYF.

In this sample, this clone turned up a few times. The rearrangement joins TRBV27 to TRBJ1-5; D unclear. V gave up 4 bases and J gave up 5 bases, with 15 bases separating them. The CDR3 spans 15 residues. Germline CDR1 is MNHEY and CDR2 is SMNVEV (reference sequence). The CDR3 DNA follows: TGTGCCAGCAGTTCCCTCGGAGTTTCCTATCAGCCCCAGCATTTT. This codes for CASSSLGVSYQPQHF.

The gene calls are TRBV4-1 and TRBJ2-1; no firm D call. The CDR3 consists of 16 residues. Trimming left V 0 bases short and J 0 bases short, with 9 bases between. The germline V gene encodes CDR1 MGHRA and CDR2 YSYEKL. CDR3 loop: CASSQDGPDSYNEQFF. The CDR3 nucleotides are TGCGCCAGCAGCCAAGACGGTCCAGACTCCTACAATGAGCAGTTCTTC.

The V gene is TRBV7-2, the J gene TRBJ1-2; 8 bases agree with TRBD1. There are 18 residues in the CDR3. After removal of 0 bases from V and 4 bases from J, the junction contained 13 bases not matched to a gene. Germline V gene lookup returns CDR1 SGHTA and CDR2 FQGNSA. The CDR3 DNA sequence: TGTGCCAGCAGCTTAGCTAACCCTGTGGCAGGGGGCGGCTATGGCTACACCTTC. This gives the protein CASSLANPVAGGGYGYTF.

The chain carries TRBV10-3 and TRBJ2-1, with 8 nucleotides matching TRBD1. Per the germline V gene, CDR1 is ENHRY and CDR2 is SYGVKD. Losses at the gene ends were 4 bases for V and 8 bases for J; bases not matched to a gene: 10. This CDR3 has 15 residues. In DNA, the CDR3 is TGTGCCATCAGTGGCCCCGGACAGGGTAGGTATGAGCAGTTCTTC. Encoded protein: CAISGPGQGRYEQFF.

The rearrangement joins TRBV5-6 to TRBJ2-1, with D possibly matching TRBD1 (6 bases). This CDR3 is 15 amino acids long. Trimming removed 2 bases from V and 0 bases from J, with 9 bases in between. CDR1 is SGHDT and CDR2 is YYEEEE in the germline V gene. As DNA, the CDR3 is TGTGCCAGCAGCTTAAGGGGGACCTCCTACAATGAGCAGTTCTTC. Its protein is CASSLRGTSYNEQFF. Combining the CDR3 with reference TRBV5-6 and TRBJ2-1 gives the whole variable domain DAGVTQSPTHLIKTRGQQVTLRCSPKSGHDTVSWYQQALGQGPQFIFQYYEEEERQRGNFPDRFSGHQFPNYSSELNVNALLLGDSALYLCASSLRGTSYNEQFFGPGTRLTVL.